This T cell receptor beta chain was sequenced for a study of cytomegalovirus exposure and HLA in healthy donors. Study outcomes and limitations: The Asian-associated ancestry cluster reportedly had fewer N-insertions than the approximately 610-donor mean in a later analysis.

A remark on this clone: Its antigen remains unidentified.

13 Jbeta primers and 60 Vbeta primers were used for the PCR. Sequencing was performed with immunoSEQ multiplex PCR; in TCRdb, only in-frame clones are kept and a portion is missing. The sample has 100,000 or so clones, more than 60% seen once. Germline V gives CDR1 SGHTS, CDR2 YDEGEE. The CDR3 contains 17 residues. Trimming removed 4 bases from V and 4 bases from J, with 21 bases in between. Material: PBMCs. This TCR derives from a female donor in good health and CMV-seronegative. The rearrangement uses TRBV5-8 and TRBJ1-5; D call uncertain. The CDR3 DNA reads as TGTGCCAGCAGCCCCGGGTCCATCCGAACCCTAAATCAGCCCCAGCATTTT. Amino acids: CASSPGSIRTLNQPQHF.